This T cell receptor beta chain was sequenced in a study of OX40 agonist ivuxolimab in advanced cancers. Background on the study: Patients received the agonistic anti-OX40 (CD134) antibody ivuxolimab. The group had a mean age of approximately 60 years, ranged from 23 to 79, and was roughly 80% male. Study-level results: CD8+ T cells showed, on average, more clonal expansion than CD4+ cells.

Measured with immunoSEQ multiplex PCR; TCRdb has only the in-frame clones, and not every one. The profile covers around 51,000 clones, with about 86% appearing a single time and about 9.3% taken by the ten largest. Germline V CDR1 and CDR2: ENHRY, SYGVKD. V was trimmed by 2 bases and J by 4 bases, leaving 9 bases between them. This CDR3 contains 13 residues. Note on this clone: Its antigen is unknown.

Specimen: CD4+ or CD8+ T cells sorted from blood, collected in a trial of the OX40 agonist ivuxolimab. This sequence originates from an adult with an advanced solid tumor such as melanoma, head and neck, liver or kidney cancer. The chain is built from TRBV10-3 and TRBJ2-7; D is perhaps TRBD2 (5 bases). In DNA form, the CDR3 reads TGTGCCATCAGTGAGAGCGGAGCGTACGAGCAGTACTTC. Translation: CAISESGAYEQYF.